This T cell receptor beta chain was identified in a study of low-dose radiotherapy and immunotherapy resistance in tumors. In the study overall: It was every two weeks, one day before radiation and immunotherapy, that intravenous cyclophosphamide 200 mg/m2 was given.

Time point indicated: before trial treatment. Treatment of the donors consisted of nivolumab and ipilimumab (plus aspirin, low-dose cyclophosphamide and low-dose radiotherapy). Deletions cut 4 bases from V and 0 bases from J, with 6 bases between. Germline V gene lookup returns CDR1 SNHLY and CDR2 FYNNEI. This CDR3 spans 13 amino acids. cDNA synthesis used a TRAV/TRBV-specific primer set for both chains. With a constant-region primer and a V-primer adapter, TCRs were subjected to approximately 18 PCR cycles of amplification. From the reads, TCRdb called clonotypes with MiXCR, one entry per CDR3 protein. Here the sample spans tens of thousands of distinct CDR3 sequences, 15% to 20% being singletons. This clonotype occurred many times.

This receptor was identified in a male donor with prostate cancer. The chain carries TRBV2 and TRBJ1-1; D not certain. The specimen comprised PBMCs, sampled before treatment. CDR3 DNA: TGTGCCAGCAGTGCTACGGTGAACACTGAAGCTTTCTTT. It is translated as CASSATVNTEAFF.